Shown below are 4 T cell receptor beta chains from a single sample sequenced in a study of a mutant IDH1 vaccine in newly diagnosed glioma. Measured with immunoSEQ multiplex PCR; TCRdb has only the in-frame clones, and not every one. The table records tens of thousands of clones, roughly four fifths of them present only once. Time point defined: week 23, last vaccination. Every vaccination contained 300 ug of the mutant IDH1 20-mer peptide and was paired with topical imiquimod. No cognate antigen is known for these TCRs. The material sequenced was PBMCs, taken from a glioma patient whose treatment included an IDH1 peptide vaccine. The receptors shown here come from a man aged 30 to 45 with glioma.

The chain has TRBV19 and TRBJ2-7, with D possibly TRBD2 on 6 matching bases. Trimming removed 11 bases at V and 7 bases at J, with 18 bases between. Germline CDR1 and CDR2: LNHDA and SQIVND (reference sequence). CDR3 length: 12 residues. CDR3 sequence (DNA): TGTGCCTCATCGGGCGGGATGGGAGAGCAGTACTTC. Encoded protein: CASSGGMGEQYF.

This chain links TRBV11-3 with TRBJ2-1, with 10 bases that match TRBD2. This CDR3 comprises 17 residues. The germline V gene has CDR1 SGHNT and CDR2 YENEEA. V lost 4 bases to trimming and J lost 7 bases; unmatched junction nucleotides: 13. The CDR3 here is CASSSALTSGTRNEQFF. Written as DNA, the CDR3 is TGTGCCAGCAGCTCCGCGCTCACTAGCGGGACGCGAAATGAGCAGTTCTTC. Drawing the rest from reference TRBV11-3 and TRBJ2-1, the complete variable domain is EAGVVQSPRYKIIEKKQPVAFWCNPISGHNTLYWYLQNLGQGPELLIRYENEEAVDDSQLPKDRFSAERLKGVDSTLKIQPAELGDSAVYLCASSSALTSGTRNEQFFGPGTRLTVL.

This chain joins TRBV2 and TRBJ1-1; 7 nucleotides align to TRBD1. This CDR3 is built from 15 residues. V shed 2 bases and J 2 bases; nucleotides not matched to a gene: 5. Germline V gene data show CDR1 as SNHLY and CDR2 as FYNNEI. For the CDR3, the DNA is TGTGCCAGCAGTGAAAGGGGGACAGAAAACACTGAAGCTTTCTTT. Translating it yields CASSERGTENTEAFF.

This clone appeared a few times. The V gene is TRBV4-2, the J gene TRBJ1-1, with D uncertain. V was pared by 1 base and J by 5 bases, with 2 bases between. This CDR3 is 11 amino acids long. Germline lookup yields CDR1 LGHNA and CDR2 YNFKEQ. The CDR3 DNA follows: TGTGCCAGCAGCCAAGGGACTGAAGCTTTCTTT. Its protein product is CASSQGTEAFF.